This passage covers 7 T cell receptor beta chains from one sample sequenced in a study of cytomegalovirus exposure and HLA in healthy donors. Use of 60 Vbeta and 13 Jbeta primers characterized the PCR. Only in-frame clones appear in the TCRdb table, and some are missing; sequencing was by immunoSEQ multiplex PCR. The top ten hold about 2.6% of the sample, which has roughly 130,000 clones, 80% seen once. The sample comprised PBMCs. These receptors were collected from a man in his thirties or forties in good health and CMV-seronegative.

The rearrangement uses TRBV27 and TRBJ1-1, with 7 bases lining up with TRBD1. The CDR3 is 14 amino acids. V lost 5 bases, J lost 1 base, and 4 bases stayed unmatched. Germline loops: CDR1 MNHEY, CDR2 SMNVEV (reference sequence). Written as DNA, the CDR3 is TGTGCCAGCAGTCAGGGGACAGCGAACACTGAAGCTTTCTTT. Translating it yields CASSQGTANTEAFF.

This clone has just a few counts. The chain links TRBV4-3 to TRBJ2-1, with 8 bases identical to TRBD2. Unmatched junction bases numbered 10, after V lost 0 bases and J lost 9 bases. Germline values: CDR1 LGHNA, CDR2 YSLEER. The CDR3 runs to 16 residues. The CDR3 sequence is CASSQDGGLEGPEQFF. The CDR3 DNA reads TGCGCCAGCAGCCAAGATGGGGGACTAGAAGGACCTGAGCAGTTCTTC.

The J gene is TRBJ1-5, the V gene TRBV28; 9 bases agree with TRBD1. In germline, CDR1 is MDHEN, CDR2 SYDVKM. J gave up 5 bases and V 6 bases, and 11 bases lay outside the gene matches. The CDR3 has 16 residues. The DNA of the CDR3 is TGTGCCAGCAGCCCGAAACCGGGACAGGGACATCAGCCCCAGCATTTT. This encodes CASSPKPGQGHQPQHF.

The CDR3 loop is CSVEGRGSTYEQYF. As DNA, the CDR3 is TGCAGCGTTGAGGGTCGCGGGAGTACCTACGAGCAGTACTTC. This chain links TRBV29-1 with TRBJ2-7; TRBD2 aligns across 7 bases. The CDR3 spans 14 residues. Germline V CDR1 and CDR2: SQVTM, ANQGSEA. Unmatched junction bases numbered 7, after V lost 3 bases and J lost 2 bases.

CDR3 protein: CASSLVLGRRSNEQFF. The CDR3 DNA reads TGTGCCAGCAGCTTAGTGCTGGGGAGGCGTAGCAATGAGCAGTTCTTC. The rearrangement uses TRBV7-9 and TRBJ2-1, with a tentative D call TRBD2 (6 bases). Per germline, CDR1 SEHNR and CDR2 FQNEAQ (reference sequence). V lost 1 base and J lost 6, with 16 bases in between. The CDR3 consists of 16 residues.

The chain combines TRBV6-6 with TRBJ2-1; TRBD1 aligns across 9 bases. Germline trimming cut 0 bases from V and 5 bases from J; bases unmatched to any gene: 5. Germline CDR1 MNHNY, CDR2 SVGAGI (reference sequence). CDR3 length equals 16 residues. The CDR3 DNA follows: TGTGCCAGCAGTTACTCGGTGGGACAGGGCCACAATGAGCAGTTCTTC. This gives the protein CASSYSVGQGHNEQFF.

The chain couples TRBV19 to TRBJ2-1; perhaps TRBD2 as D (6 bases). V shed 4 bases and J shed 3 bases, with 16 bases lying between them. Looked up from germline, CDR1 is LNHDA and CDR2 is SQIVND (reference sequence). This CDR3 contains 16 residues. The chain's CDR3 is CASSRDRDFNYNEQFF. CDR3 nucleotides: TGTGCCAGTAGTAGAGACCGGGACTTTAACTACAATGAGCAGTTCTTC.